This T cell receptor (beta chain) was sequenced for a study of patients and donors after allogeneic stem cell transplantation. This clonotype was counted only a few times. TCRdb processed the RT-PCR reads anew with MiXCR; each CDR3 protein has one entry. The sample shows roughly 180,000 distinct CDR3 sequences, around two fifths of them seen only once. V was pared by 6 bases and J by 8 bases, with 10 bases of the junction left unmatched. CDR3 length: 14 residues. Germline V gives CDR1 SGHTA, CDR2 FQGNSA. This receptor was obtained from a human donor who was either an allogeneic HSCT recipient or a stem cell or donor lymphocyte infusion donor (not recorded which). It is not recorded whose cells these are; they may come from a transplant donor. The chain uses TRBV7-2 and TRBJ1-2; 9 bases map to TRBD1. The sequencing sample was made of blood, either unsorted or a sorted T cell fraction (not recorded which). CDR3 DNA sequence: TGTGCCAGCAGGTTTACAGGGGGCGCAGGAGGCTACACCTTC. Translated, it gives CASRFTGGAGGYTF.